This entry lists 17 T cell receptor beta chains sequenced from one sample in a study of blood T cell repertoires in COVID-19. TCRdb keeps only in-frame clones here, not all; method: immunoSEQ multiplex PCR. This table has roughly 480,000 clones, 89% appearing once. The specimen sequenced was peripheral blood. These TCRs come from a man between 18 and 29 years old with COVID-19, enrolled during active disease.

The genes are TRBV7-9 and TRBJ1-1; D is undetermined. CDR3 length: 13 residues. V shed 5 bases and J shed 1 base, with 8 bases lying between them. CDR1 is SEHNR and CDR2 is FQNEAQ in the germline V gene (reference sequence). Written as DNA, the CDR3 is TGTGCCAGCAGCCCTGTTCGGAACACTGAAGCTTTCTTT. It encodes CASSPVRNTEAFF.

The genes are TRBV6-1 and TRBJ2-7, with 12 bases lining up with TRBD2. The CDR3 contains 17 residues. The trim removed 4 bases at V and 1 base at J, leaving 8 bases unmatched. CDR1 is MNHNS, CDR2 SASEGT, per germline. The CDR3 region is CASSATTGTSGSYEQYF. CDR3 coding DNA: TGTGCCAGCAGTGCAACAACCGGGACTAGCGGGTCCTACGAGCAGTACTTC.

This clone was detected once. The V call is TRBV6-1, the J call TRBJ1-4; possibly TRBD1 for D (5 bases). Germline V CDR1 and CDR2: MNHNS, SASEGT. Trimming removed 2 bases at V and 5 bases at J, with 21 bases between. This CDR3 comprises 18 residues. The CDR3 sequence is CASSELWVTGPANEKLFF. CDR3 sequence (DNA): TGTGCCAGCAGTGAACTTTGGGTAACAGGACCAGCAAATGAAAAACTGTTTTTT.

The CDR3 is CASSQPGSQPQHF. CDR3 bases: TGCGCCAGCAGCCAGCCAGGGTCCCAGCCCCAGCATTTT. The chain combines TRBV4-1 with TRBJ1-5, with D possibly matching TRBD1 (5 bases). V was cut by 3 bases and J by 7 bases, with 10 bases left in between. Germline V lookup: CDR1 MGHRA, CDR2 YSYEKL. CDR3 size: 13 residues.

The chain carries TRBV10-2 and TRBJ2-3; a weak D match, TRBD2 (5 bases). V lost 8 bases and J 2 bases, leaving 17 bases between the germline ends. This CDR3 is built from 15 residues. From germline, CDR1 is WSHSY and CDR2 SAAADI. This CDR3 is CASALFSGFTDTQYF. In DNA, the CDR3 is TGCGCCAGCGCCCTTTTCTCGGGGTTCACAGATACGCAGTATTTT.

CDR3 sequence (DNA): TGTGCCAGCAGCCAAGATTGGAGGGGGGGTGATACGCAGTATTTT. Its protein is CASSQDWRGGDTQYF. The rearrangement links TRBV3-1 (or the pseudogene TRBV3-2) to TRBJ2-3; D might be TRBD2 (7 bases). CDR1 and CDR2 from the germline V gene are LGHDT and YNNKEL (reference sequence). CDR3 length: 15 amino acids. The V end lost 0 bases, the J end lost 6 bases, and 13 bases lay between the germline ends.

This clone was counted once. The chain combines TRBV19 with TRBJ1-1; 10 bases fit TRBD1. The junction had 6 bases not matched to a gene; V was cut back by 7 bases and J by 4 bases. Germline V CDR1 and CDR2: LNHDA, SQIVND (reference sequence). CDR3 length: 14 residues. The CDR3 sequence: CASKEGQGFTEAFF. CDR3 in DNA: TGTGCCAGTAAGGAGGGACAGGGGTTCACTGAAGCTTTCTTT.

The rearrangement links TRBV2 to TRBJ1-5, with TRBD1 matching over 8 bases. The CDR3 consists of 14 residues. From germline, CDR1 is SNHLY and CDR2 FYNNEI. The V gene end was trimmed by 10 bases and the J gene end by 2 bases; junction bases not matched to a gene: 7. CDR3 nucleotides: TGTGCCACGTCACAGGGGGGTGGCAATCAGCCCCAGCATTTT. This sequence encodes CATSQGGGNQPQHF. Using reference TRBV2 and TRBJ1-5 for the parts outside the CDR3, the full variable domain is EPEVTQTPSHQVTQMGQEVILRCVPISNHLYFYWYRQILGQKVEFLVSFYNNEISEKSEIFDDQFSVERPDGSNFTLKIRSTKLEDSAMYFCATSQGGGNQPQHFGDGTRLSIL.

V gene TRBV15 combines with J gene TRBJ2-1; D may be TRBD2 (6 bases). The V end lost 7 bases, the J end lost 4 bases, and 20 bases lay between the germline ends. The CDR3 has 16 amino acids. Germline-derived CDR1 and CDR2 are LNHNV and YYDKDF (reference sequence). CDR3 sequence (DNA): TGTGCCACCACCCCACGGGGGTTAGCGAGTTACAATGAGCAGTTCTTC. Protein sequence: CATTPRGLASYNEQFF.

This chain uses TRBV20-1 with TRBJ2-7; no clear D gene. Germline CDR1 and CDR2: DFQATT and SNEGSKA (reference sequence). Trimming removed 3 bases from V and 7 bases from J, with 10 bases in between. CDR3 size: 11 residues. The CDR3 sequence is CSASTGSEQYF. CDR3 DNA sequence: TGCAGTGCTAGCACCGGGTCTGAGCAGTACTTC.

This chain connects TRBV7-8 to TRBJ1-4; D is possibly TRBD1 (6 bases). This CDR3 is built from 18 residues. V lost 1 base and J 8 bases, leaving 23 bases between the germline ends. Germline V gene sequence: CDR1 SGHVS, CDR2 FQNEAQ. CDR3 protein: CASSLGLLTGLLREKLFF. CDR3 bases: TGTGCCAGCAGCTTAGGCCTATTGACAGGTCTATTACGGGAAAAACTGTTTTTT. Using reference TRBV7-8 and TRBJ1-4 for the parts outside the CDR3, the full variable domain is GAGVSQSPRYKVAKRGQDVALRCDPISGHVSLFWYQQALGQGPEFLTYFQNEAQLDKSGLPSDRFFAERPEGSVSTLKIQRTQQEDSAVYLCASSLGLLTGLLREKLFFGSGTQLSVL.

This clone was seen a single time. The chain employs TRBV27 and TRBJ1-4; D is possibly TRBD1 (5 bases). Looked up from germline, CDR1 is MNHEY and CDR2 is SMNVEV (reference sequence). This CDR3 has 13 amino acids. Between the trimmed V and J ends, which lost 6 bases and 8 bases, there was a span of 13 bases. For the CDR3, the DNA is TGTGCCAGCAGCAGACCGGGGGGGGAAAAACTGTTTTTT. Protein: CASSRPGGEKLFF.

The V and J genes are TRBV2 and TRBJ1-2; 11 bases line up with TRBD1. V trimming: 11 bases; J trimming: 4 bases; junction bases outside the gene matches: 12. In germline, CDR1 is SNHLY, CDR2 FYNNEI. The CDR3 length is 15 residues. For the CDR3, the DNA is TGTGCCGGAGGACAGGGGGCCCTGGAGTTCTATGGCTACACCTTC. This encodes CAGGQGALEFYGYTF.

V and J are TRBV7-8 and TRBJ2-7; 8 bases line up with TRBD2. V gave up 3 bases and J gave up 2 bases; unmatched junction bases: 9. The germline gives CDR1 SGHVS, CDR2 FQNEAQ. CDR3 size: 16 residues. The CDR3 nucleotides read TGTGCCAGCAGCTTGGGTACCGGGGGGGGGACCTACGAGCAGTACTTC. Translating gives CASSLGTGGGTYEQYF. Together with reference TRBV7-8 and TRBJ2-7, the CDR3 gives the full variable domain: GAGVSQSPRYKVAKRGQDVALRCDPISGHVSLFWYQQALGQGPEFLTYFQNEAQLDKSGLPSDRFFAERPEGSVSTLKIQRTQQEDSAVYLCASSLGTGGGTYEQYFGPGTRLTVT.

This clone was picked up one time. This chain uses TRBV10-3 with TRBJ1-2; maybe TRBD1 (5 bases). Germline-derived CDR1 and CDR2 are ENHRY and SYGVKD. The germline V and J ends were trimmed by 2 bases and 2 bases, with 15 bases remaining between them. The CDR3 is made up of 16 amino acids. CDR3 sequence (DNA): TGTGCCATCAGTGAGGAGCTGGGGCCGTCGAACTATGGCTACACCTTC. Translation: CAISEELGPSNYGYTF.

This chain uses TRBV5-4 with TRBJ1-1; tentative D call: TRBD1 (5 bases). The CDR3 has 14 amino acids. Germline V gene data show CDR1 as SGHNT and CDR2 as YYREEE (reference sequence). V lost 4 bases to trimming and J lost 1 base, with 11 bases between them. Here the CDR3 DNA reads TGTGCCAGCAGCCCGGACATGGGGAACACTGAAGCTTTCTTT. It codes for CASSPDMGNTEAFF.

J is TRBJ1-1 and V is TRBV11-2; 7 nucleotides match TRBD1. Germline CDR1 reads SGHAT; CDR2 reads FQNNGV. The CDR3 is made up of 16 amino acids. V shed 2 bases and J 0 bases; nucleotides not matched to a gene: 6. CDR3 in amino acids: CASSLPSGTVNTEAFF. As DNA, the CDR3 is TGTGCCAGCAGCTTACCGTCCGGGACAGTGAACACTGAAGCTTTCTTT.